The entry that follows covers one T cell receptor (beta chain) sequence. The germline V gene encodes CDR1 SGHRS and CDR2 YFSETQ. V lost 4 bases to trimming and J lost 8 bases, with 15 bases between them. The CDR3 extends over 14 amino acids. This specimen belongs to a study of blood T cell repertoires in COVID-19. Study members were between about 18 and 100 years old and lived in 24 US regions. The recovered donors of Cohort 3 showed two negative PCRs, clearance, or symptom resolution. The repertoire was sequenced with immunoSEQ multiplex PCR; TCRdb's copy has only in-frame clones and lacks some. The sample has 250,000 or so clones, 70% to 90% seen once.

Sequencing was performed on PBMCs or T cells enriched from blood (not recorded which). The receptor comes from a man aged 25-40 years who had recovered from COVID-19. V is TRBV5-1 and J is TRBJ2-2; D perhaps matches TRBD1 (6 bases). The CDR3: CASSPRTAGGELFF. The CDR3 DNA sequence: TGCGCCAGCAGCCCGCGGACAGCAGGAGGGGAGCTGTTTTTT. Looking up the rest from reference TRBV5-1 and TRBJ2-2 gives the full variable domain: KAGVTQTPRYLIKTRGQQVTLSCSPISGHRSVSWYQQTPGQGLQFLFEYFSETQRNKGNFPGRFSGRQFSNSRSEMNVSTLELGDSALYLCASSPRTAGGELFFGEGSRLTVL.